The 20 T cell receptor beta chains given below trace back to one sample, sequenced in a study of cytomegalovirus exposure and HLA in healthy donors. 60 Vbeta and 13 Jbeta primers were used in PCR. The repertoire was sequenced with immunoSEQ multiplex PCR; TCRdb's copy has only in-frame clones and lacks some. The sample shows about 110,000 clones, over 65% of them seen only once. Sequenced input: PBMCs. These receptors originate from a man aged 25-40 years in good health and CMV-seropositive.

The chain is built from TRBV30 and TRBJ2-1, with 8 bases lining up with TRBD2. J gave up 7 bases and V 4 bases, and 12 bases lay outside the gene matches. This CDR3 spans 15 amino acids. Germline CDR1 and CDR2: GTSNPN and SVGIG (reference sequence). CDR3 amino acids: CAWTRLAGGWNEQFF. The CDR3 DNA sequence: TGTGCCTGGACCCGACTGGCGGGGGGTTGGAATGAGCAGTTCTTC.

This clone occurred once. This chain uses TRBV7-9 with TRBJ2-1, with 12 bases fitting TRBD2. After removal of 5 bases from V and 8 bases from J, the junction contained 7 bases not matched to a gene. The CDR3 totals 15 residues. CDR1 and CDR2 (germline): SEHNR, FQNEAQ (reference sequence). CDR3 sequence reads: CASSRTSGGTDEQFF. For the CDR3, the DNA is TGTGCCAGCAGCCGAACTAGCGGGGGGACGGATGAGCAGTTCTTC.

The CDR3 DNA follows: TGTGCCAGCAGCTTAGGGGCAGGGGTACCCTCTAACTATGGCTACACCTTC. It is translated as CASSLGAGVPSNYGYTF. The V call is TRBV7-9, the J call TRBJ1-2, with D possibly TRBD1 on 6 matching bases. The germline CDR1 and CDR2 sequences are SEHNR and FQNEAQ (reference sequence). V lost 1 base, J lost 0 bases, and 15 bases lay in between. The CDR3 length is 17 residues.

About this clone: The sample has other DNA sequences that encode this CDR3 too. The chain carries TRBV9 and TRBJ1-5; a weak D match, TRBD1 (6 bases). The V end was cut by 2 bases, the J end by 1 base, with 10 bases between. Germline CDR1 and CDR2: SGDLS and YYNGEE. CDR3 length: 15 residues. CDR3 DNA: TGTGCCAGCAGCGTCGGCCAGGGGAGCAATCAGCCCCAGCATTTT. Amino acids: CASSVGQGSNQPQHF.

DNA of the CDR3: TGTGCCAGCAGCCGAGGGGGGGGGCACCCCGGAGAGACCCAGTACTTC. Its protein product is CASSRGGGHPGETQYF. V is TRBV2 and J is TRBJ2-5; D might be TRBD2 (7 bases). V was pared by 6 bases and J by 4 bases, with 21 bases between. This CDR3 is 16 amino acids long. The germline V gene encodes CDR1 SNHLY and CDR2 FYNNEI.

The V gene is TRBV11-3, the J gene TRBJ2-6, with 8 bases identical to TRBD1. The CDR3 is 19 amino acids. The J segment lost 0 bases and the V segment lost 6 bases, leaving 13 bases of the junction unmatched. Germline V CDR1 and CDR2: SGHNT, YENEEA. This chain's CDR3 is CASSLQWGQDISGANVLTF. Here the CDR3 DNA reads TGTGCCAGCAGTTTACAATGGGGACAGGACATCTCTGGGGCCAACGTCCTGACTTTC.

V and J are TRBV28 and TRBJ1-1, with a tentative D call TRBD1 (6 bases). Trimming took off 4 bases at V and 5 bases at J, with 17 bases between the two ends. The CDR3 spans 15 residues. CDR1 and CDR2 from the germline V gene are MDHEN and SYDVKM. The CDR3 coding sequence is TGTGCCAGCAGTTATACTACAGGGTTTGGGACTGAAGCTTTCTTT. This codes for CASSYTTGFGTEAFF.

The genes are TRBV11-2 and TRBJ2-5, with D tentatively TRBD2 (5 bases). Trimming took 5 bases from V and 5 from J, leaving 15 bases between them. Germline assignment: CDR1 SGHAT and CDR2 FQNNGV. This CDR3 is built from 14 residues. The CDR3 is CASSQTRVGETQYF. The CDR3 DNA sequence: TGTGCCAGCAGCCAAACTAGGGTTGGCGAGACCCAGTACTTC.

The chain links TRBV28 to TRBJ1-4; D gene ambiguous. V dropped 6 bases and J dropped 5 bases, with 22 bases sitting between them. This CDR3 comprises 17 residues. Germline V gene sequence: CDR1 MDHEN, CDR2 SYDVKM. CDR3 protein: CASRSTTGGKKNEKLFF. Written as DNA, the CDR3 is TGTGCCAGCAGATCTACAACTGGAGGGAAAAAGAATGAAAAACTGTTTTTT.

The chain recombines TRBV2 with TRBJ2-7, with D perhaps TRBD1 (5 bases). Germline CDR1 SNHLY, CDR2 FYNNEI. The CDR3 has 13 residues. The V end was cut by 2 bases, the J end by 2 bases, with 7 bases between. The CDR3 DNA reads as TGTGCCAGCAGTGAACGGACAACCTACGAGCAGTACTTC. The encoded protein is CASSERTTYEQYF.

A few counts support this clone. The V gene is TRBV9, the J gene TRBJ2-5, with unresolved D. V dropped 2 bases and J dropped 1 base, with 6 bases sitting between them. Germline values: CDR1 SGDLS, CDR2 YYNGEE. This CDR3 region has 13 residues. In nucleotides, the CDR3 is TGTGCCAGCAGCGTTAGCAGCCAAGAGACCCAGTACTTC. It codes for CASSVSSQETQYF.

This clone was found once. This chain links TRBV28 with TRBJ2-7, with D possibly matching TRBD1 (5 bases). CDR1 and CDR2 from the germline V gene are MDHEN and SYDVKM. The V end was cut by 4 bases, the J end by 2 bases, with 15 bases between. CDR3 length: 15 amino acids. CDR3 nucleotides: TGTGCCAGCAGTTCCCCTGGGGCCACAACCTACGAGCAGTACTTC. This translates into CASSSPGATTYEQYF.

CDR3 sequence reads: CASSAGGREGQETQYF. The CDR3 DNA sequence: TGTGCCAGCAGCGCCGGTGGGCGGGAGGGCCAAGAGACCCAGTACTTC. V usage is TRBV9 and J usage is TRBJ2-5; 9 bases line up with TRBD2. This CDR3 is 16 amino acids long. V lost 3 bases and J lost 1; bases outside the gene matches: 7. Germline CDR1 SGDLS, CDR2 YYNGEE.

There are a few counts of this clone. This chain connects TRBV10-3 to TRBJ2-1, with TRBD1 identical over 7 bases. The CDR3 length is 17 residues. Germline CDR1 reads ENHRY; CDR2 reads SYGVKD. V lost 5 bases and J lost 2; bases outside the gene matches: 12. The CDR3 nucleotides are TGTGCCATCAGTAATACCGTTGGACAGGCCCCCTACAATGAGCAGTTCTTC. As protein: CAISNTVGQAPYNEQFF.

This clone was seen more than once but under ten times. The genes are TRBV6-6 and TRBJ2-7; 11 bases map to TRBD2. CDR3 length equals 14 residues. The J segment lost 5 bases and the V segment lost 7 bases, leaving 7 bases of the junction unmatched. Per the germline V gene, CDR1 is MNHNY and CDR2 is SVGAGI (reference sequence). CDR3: CASIHSGGAHEQYF. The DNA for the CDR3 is TGTGCCAGCATCCATAGCGGGGGGGCCCACGAGCAGTACTTC.

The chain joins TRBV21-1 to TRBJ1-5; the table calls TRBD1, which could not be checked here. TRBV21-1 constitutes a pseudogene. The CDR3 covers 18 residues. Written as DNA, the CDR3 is TGTGCCAACGAGAACCGGGACAGGGGGCTAGATAGCAATCAGCCCCAGCATTTT. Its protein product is CANENRDRGLDSNQPQHF.

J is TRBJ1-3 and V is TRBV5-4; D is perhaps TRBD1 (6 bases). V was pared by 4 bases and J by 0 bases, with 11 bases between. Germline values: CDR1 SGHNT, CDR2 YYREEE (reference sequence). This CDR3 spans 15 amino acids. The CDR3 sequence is CASSGGGVSGNTIYF. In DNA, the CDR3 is TGTGCCAGCAGCGGCGGGGGCGTCTCTGGAAACACCATATATTTT. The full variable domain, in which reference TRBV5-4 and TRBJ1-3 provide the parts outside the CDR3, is ETGVTQSPTHLIKTRGQQVTLRCSSQSGHNTVSWYQQALGQGPQFIFQYYREEENGRGNFPPRFSGLQFPNYSSELNVNALELDDSALYLCASSGGGVSGNTIYFGEGSWLTVV.

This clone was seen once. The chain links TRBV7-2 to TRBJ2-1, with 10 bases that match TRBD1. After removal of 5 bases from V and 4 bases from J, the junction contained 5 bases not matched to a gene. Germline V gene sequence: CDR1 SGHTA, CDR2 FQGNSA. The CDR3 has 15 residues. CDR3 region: CASSRGQGEYNEQFF. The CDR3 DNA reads TGTGCCAGCAGCCGAGGACAGGGGGAATACAATGAGCAGTTCTTC.

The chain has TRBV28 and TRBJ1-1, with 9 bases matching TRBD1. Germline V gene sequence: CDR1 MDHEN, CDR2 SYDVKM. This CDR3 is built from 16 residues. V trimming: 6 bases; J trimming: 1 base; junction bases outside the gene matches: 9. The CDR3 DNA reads TGTGCCAGCAGCCCTACCCCACAGGGGGCGAACACTGAAGCTTTCTTT. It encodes CASSPTPQGANTEAFF.

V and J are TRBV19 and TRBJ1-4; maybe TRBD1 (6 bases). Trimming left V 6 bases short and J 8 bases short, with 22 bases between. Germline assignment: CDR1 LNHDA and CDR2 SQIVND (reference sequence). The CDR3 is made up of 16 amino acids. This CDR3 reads CASRNLSGQGREKLFF. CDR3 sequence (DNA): TGTGCCAGTAGGAACTTATCGGGGCAGGGGCGCGAAAAACTGTTTTTT.